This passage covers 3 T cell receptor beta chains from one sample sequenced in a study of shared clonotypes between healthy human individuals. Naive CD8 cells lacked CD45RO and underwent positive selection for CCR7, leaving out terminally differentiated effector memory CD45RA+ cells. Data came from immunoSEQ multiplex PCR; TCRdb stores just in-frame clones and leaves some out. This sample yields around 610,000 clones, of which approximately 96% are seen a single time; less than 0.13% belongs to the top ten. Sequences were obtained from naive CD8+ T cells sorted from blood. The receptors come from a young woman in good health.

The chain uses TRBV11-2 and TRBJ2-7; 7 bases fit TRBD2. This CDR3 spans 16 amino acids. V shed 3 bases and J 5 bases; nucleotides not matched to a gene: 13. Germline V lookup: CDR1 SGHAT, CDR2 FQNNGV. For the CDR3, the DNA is TGTGCCAGCAGCTTGGACGTGTCGGGAGGAGTCCACGAGCAGTACTTC. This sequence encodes CASSLDVSGGVHEQYF.

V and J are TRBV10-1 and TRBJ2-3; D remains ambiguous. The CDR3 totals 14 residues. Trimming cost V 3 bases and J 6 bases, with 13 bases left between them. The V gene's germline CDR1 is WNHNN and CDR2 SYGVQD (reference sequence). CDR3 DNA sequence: TGCGCCAGCAGTGAAACTACCACCCCGGATACGCAGTATTTT. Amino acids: CASSETTTPDTQYF.

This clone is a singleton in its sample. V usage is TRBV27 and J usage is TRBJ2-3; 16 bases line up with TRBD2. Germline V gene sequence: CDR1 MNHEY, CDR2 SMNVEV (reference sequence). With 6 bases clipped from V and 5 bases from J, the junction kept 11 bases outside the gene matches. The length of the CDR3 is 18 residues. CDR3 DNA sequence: TGTGCCAGCAGGGACCAGGGACTAGCGGGAGGGCCGGGAGATACGCAGTATTTT. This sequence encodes CASRDQGLAGGPGDTQYF.